The 14 T cell receptor beta chains listed next were all sequenced from one sample in a study of Graves' ophthalmopathy and Graves' hyperthyroidism. Investigators amplified TCR beta CDR3 regions from RNA transcripts. HTBI-primed first-round RT-PCR preceded second-round multiplex PCR. TCRdb recomputed calls from the multiplex PCR reads with MiXCR, one row per CDR3 protein. The table has 650,000 to 900,000 distinct CDR3 sequences, 40% seen once. What was sequenced was peripheral blood. The receptors were gathered from an adult man with Graves' ophthalmopathy.

This clonotype appeared a few times. This chain joins TRBV7-9 and TRBJ1-5; 7 nucleotides align to TRBD1. V lost 4 bases and J lost 8; bases outside the gene matches: 11. The CDR3 contains 15 residues. Germline assignment: CDR1 SEHNR and CDR2 FQNEAQ (reference sequence). CDR3 coding DNA: TGTGCCAGCAGCTGCACGGACAGGTCAGTGAAGCCCCAGCATTTT. Protein sequence: CASSCTDRSVKPQHF.

As concerns this clonotype: This may come from a read error, since a much larger clone is one base off. The genes are TRBV20-1 and TRBJ1-1, with D tentatively TRBD1 (6 bases). The V end lost 6 bases, the J end lost 7 bases, and 12 bases lay between the germline ends. This CDR3 is 11 amino acids long. Germline CDR1 reads DFQATT; CDR2 reads SNEGSKA (reference sequence). The CDR3 sequence is CSAITGSEAFF. The CDR3 nucleotides read TGCAGTGCCATCACAGGGAGTGAAGCTTTCTTT.

As regards this clonotype: A much larger clone differs by one base, so this may be a read error. This rearrangement joins TRBV9 to TRBJ1-1; D is uncertain. Trimming took 0 bases from V and 6 from J, leaving 12 bases between them. CDR3 length: 14 residues. Germline-derived CDR1 and CDR2 are SGDLS and YYNGEE. The CDR3 DNA is TGTGCCAGCAGCGTAGTAGGCAACCTCCCTGAAGCTTTCTTT. This encodes CASSVVGNLPEAFF.

This clonotype was detected ten times or more. The rearrangement joins TRBV29-1 to TRBJ1-1; 9 nucleotides line up with TRBD1. The CDR3 consists of 13 residues. Germline trimming cut 7 bases from V and 5 bases from J; bases unmatched to any gene: 8. CDR1 SQVTM and CDR2 ANQGSEA come from the germline V gene. The CDR3 nucleotides are TGCAGCGCTACTCGGGACAGGGCGACTGAAGCTTTCTTT. This gives the protein CSATRDRATEAFF. Based on the CDR3 plus reference TRBV29-1 and TRBJ1-1, the full variable domain is SAVISQKPSRDICQRGTSLTIQCQVDSQVTMMFWYRQQPGQSLTLIATANQGSEATYESGFVIDKFPISRPNLTFSTLTVSNMSPEDSSIYLCSATRDRATEAFFGQGTRLTVV.

The rearrangement uses TRBV6-2 or TRBV6-3 and TRBJ1-5; D gene ambiguous. Germline assignment: CDR1 MNHEY and CDR2 SVGEGT. The CDR3 has 14 amino acids. Trimming removed 4 bases from V and 7 bases from J, with 14 bases in between. Here the CDR3 DNA reads TGTGCCAGCAGTTTAACTTGGGTCGGGCAGCCCCAGCATTTT. Its protein is CASSLTWVGQPQHF.

The gene calls are TRBV7-9 and TRBJ2-7; 7 positions agree with TRBD1. CDR1 is SEHNR, CDR2 FQNEAQ, per germline (reference sequence). This CDR3 region has 15 residues. Trimming removed 5 bases from V and 6 bases from J; junction bases left unmatched: 13. In DNA form, the CDR3 reads TGTGCCAGCAGCCCCCGGACAGGCGGAAACTCCGAGCAGTACTTC. The encoded protein is CASSPRTGGNSEQYF.

The V call is TRBV10-3, the J call TRBJ2-7; D possibly corresponds to TRBD2 (6 bases). CDR1 and CDR2 (germline): ENHRY, SYGVKD. The CDR3 contains 13 residues. Trimming removed 10 bases at V and 4 bases at J, with 17 bases between. The CDR3 is CASRATGVYEQYF. DNA for the CDR3: TGTGCCAGCAGAGCCACGGGGGTTTACGAGCAGTACTTC.

This clonotype has only a few counts. The J gene is TRBJ1-2, the V gene TRBV7-6; TRBD1 is a possible D gene (6 bases). The CDR3 totals 15 residues. CDR1 and CDR2 from the germline V gene are SGHVS and FNYEAQ. Trimming pared 5 bases from V and 4 bases from J, leaving 17 bases between. The CDR3 coding sequence is TGTGCCAGCAGCCAAGAGACAGGTCGTATCTATGGCTACACCTTC. Its translation is CASSQETGRIYGYTF. The full variable domain, with the rest looked up from reference TRBV7-6 and TRBJ1-2, is GAGVSQSPRYKVTKRGQDVALRCDPISGHVSLYWYRQALGQGPEFLTYFNYEAQQDKSGLPNDRFSAERPEGSISTLTIQRTEQRDSAMYRCASSQETGRIYGYTFGSGTRLTVV.

Notes on this clonotype: A much larger clone sits a single nucleotide away, making a read error possible. The chain carries TRBV10-2 and TRBJ1-1, with unresolved D. Germline lookup yields CDR1 WSHSY and CDR2 SAAADI. The CDR3 length is 11 residues. V lost 5 bases and J 6 bases, leaving 7 bases between the germline ends. The CDR3 is CASSKGSEAFF. In nucleotides, the CDR3 is TGCGCCAGCAGTAAAGGATCTGAAGCTTTCTTT.

The V call is TRBV7-2, the J call TRBJ2-7, with TRBD1 identical over 8 bases. Losses at the gene ends were 6 bases for V and 6 bases for J; bases not matched to a gene: 7. This CDR3 is 13 amino acids long. Germline assignment: CDR1 SGHTA and CDR2 FQGNSA. Here the CDR3 DNA reads TGTGCCAGCAGTGTATGGGACAGGCGCGAGCAGTACTTC. Translated, it gives CASSVWDRREQYF.

The CDR3 here is CSARPSGRGRTGELFF. The CDR3 DNA follows: TGCAGTGCCCGCCCTAGCGGGAGAGGCCGCACCGGGGAGCTGTTTTTT. The chain links TRBV20-1 to TRBJ2-2; 10 nucleotides line up with TRBD2. Germline CDR1 DFQATT, CDR2 SNEGSKA (reference sequence). V was clipped by 6 bases and J by 4 bases; unmatched bases: 11. This CDR3 is 16 amino acids long.

As for this clonotype: With a much larger clone just one base away, this may be a read error. In nucleotides, the CDR3 is TGTGCCACCAGTGATCCATCGGGGGTTGCCGGGGAGCTGTTTTTT. Translated: CATSDPSGVAGELFF. This chain uses TRBV24-1 with TRBJ2-2; possible D gene TRBD2, 6 bases. Looked up from germline, CDR1 is KGHDR and CDR2 is SFDVKD. This CDR3 region has 15 residues. V was shortened by 3 bases and J by 6 bases, with 13 bases between the two germline ends.

The genes are TRBV4-1 and TRBJ1-4, with D unresolved. The length of the CDR3 is 15 residues. The germline gives CDR1 MGHRA, CDR2 YSYEKL. V was trimmed by 0 bases and J by 5 bases, leaving 10 bases between them. The CDR3 spells CASSQEGSANEKLFF. CDR3 bases: TGCGCCAGCAGCCAAGAGGGCAGTGCAAATGAAAAACTGTTTTTT.

The rearrangement uses TRBV10-2 and TRBJ2-7; 8 bases are shared with TRBD2. Germline V gene data show CDR1 as WSHSY and CDR2 as SAAADI. The CDR3 totals 16 residues. V shed 6 bases, J shed 6 bases, and the junction held 16 bases outside the gene matches. CDR3 loop: CASRTSAAFDRREQYF. The CDR3 nucleotides read TGCGCCAGCAGGACTAGCGCTGCCTTTGACCGTCGCGAGCAGTACTTC.